Given below is one TCR beta chain in context. The CDR3 is 15 amino acids. With V trimmed by 3 bases and J by 5 bases, 10 bases remained unmatched. Germline-derived CDR1 and CDR2 are SGHRS and YFSETQ. Per the original data handling: The authors estimated nucleated cell counts from reference gene primer amplification. Some clones are missing from TCRdb's copy, which holds only in-frame ones; the method was immunoSEQ multiplex PCR. The V and J calls and clone size are taken from that table; D and trimming were inferred from the DNA. The repertoire holds 200,000 to 250,000 clones, about nine tenths seen once, with 2.2% in the top ten. The sample belongs to a study of blood T cell repertoires in COVID-19. About the study: COVID-19 samples collected from the United States, Italy and Spain covered acute and convalescent phases. T cells, B-cell-depleted T cells, or PBMCs supplied cDNA or gDNA.

Sequencing used peripheral blood. The chain carries TRBV5-1 and TRBJ1-1, with 7 bases that match TRBD1. This sequence was found in a man aged 25-40 years who had recovered from COVID-19. The CDR3 sequence is CASSWEVARGTEAFF. The DNA of the CDR3 is TGCGCCAGCAGCTGGGAAGTCGCCAGGGGGACTGAAGCTTTCTTT.